The entry below describes one TCR beta chain. It has no known antigen specificity. No qualities accompany the bases; no much larger clone lies one base away. These data originate in a study of chemoradiotherapy in HPV16-positive cancers (dated 2022 in TCRdb). General notes on the study: Using functional T-cell assays on cells from a couple of HPV16-positive patients, the researchers defined candidate HPV-specific T-cell clones and common TCR motifs. The study set out to ask whether T-cell immunity against the HPV oncoproteins E6 and E7 changes over the course of chemoradiotherapy and whether that immunity affects survival. Next, the candidate HPV-specific TCRs and motifs were followed in TCR repertoires from around 90 patients with HPV-related cancers. Broader findings and caveats from the paper: Improved recurrence-free survival in HPV16-positive patients was associated with expansion of HPV-responsive T cells during chemoradiotherapy. Expansion of candidate HPV-specific clones and E7-related TCR motifs was observed in the tumor microenvironment during treatment, whereas no such expansion was observed for non-HPV-specific T cells. The functional definition of HPV-specific T cells came from only two HPV16-positive patients, and the survival association was reported for HPV16-positive patients.

Repertoires were sampled repeatedly over the course of chemoradiotherapy so that clonal expansion in the tumor microenvironment could be followed. The method was the immunoSEQ multiplex PCR assay. The immuneACCESS repertoire file appears here via TCRdb, limited to in-frame rearrangements. These files lack a portion of the clones; in checked studies, under half of the deficit traces to unresolved V genes, and the cause of the others is not known. The sample table shows approximately 9,000 clones, and about 89% are seen once. Jointly, the top ten make up less than 4% of the sample. The TCR comes from a human donor with HPV-associated anogenital cancer. This material consisted of blood, taken from a patient who underwent chemoradiotherapy.

The CDR3: CASSLVGSGSYEQYF. The DNA is TGTGCCAGCAGTTTGGTGGGTAGCGGGAGCTACGAGCAGTACTTC. The rearrangement joined TRBV27 to TRBJ2-7; TRBD2 fits 9 bases in the junction. V trim: 3 bases; J trim: 3 bases; unmatched bases: 6. The CDR3 spans 15 residues, from the cysteine through the phenylalanine. Kept here is only the CDR3 DNA, which spans 45 bases and is read in frame from base 1. Reading the germline V gene (reference sequence) gives CDR1 MNHEY and CDR2 SMNVEV.